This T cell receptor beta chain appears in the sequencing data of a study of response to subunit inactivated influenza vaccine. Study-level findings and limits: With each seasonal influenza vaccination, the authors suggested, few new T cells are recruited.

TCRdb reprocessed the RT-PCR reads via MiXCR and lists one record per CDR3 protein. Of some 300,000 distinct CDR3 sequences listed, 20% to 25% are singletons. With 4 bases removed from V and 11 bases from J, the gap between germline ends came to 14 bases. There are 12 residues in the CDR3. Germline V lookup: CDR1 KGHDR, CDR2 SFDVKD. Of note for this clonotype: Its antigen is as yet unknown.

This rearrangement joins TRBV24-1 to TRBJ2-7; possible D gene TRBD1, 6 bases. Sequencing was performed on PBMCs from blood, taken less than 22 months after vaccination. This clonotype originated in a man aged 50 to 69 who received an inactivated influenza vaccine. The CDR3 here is CATSEKQGTKYF. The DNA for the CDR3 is TGTGCCACCAGTGAGAAACAGGGAACGAAGTACTTC.